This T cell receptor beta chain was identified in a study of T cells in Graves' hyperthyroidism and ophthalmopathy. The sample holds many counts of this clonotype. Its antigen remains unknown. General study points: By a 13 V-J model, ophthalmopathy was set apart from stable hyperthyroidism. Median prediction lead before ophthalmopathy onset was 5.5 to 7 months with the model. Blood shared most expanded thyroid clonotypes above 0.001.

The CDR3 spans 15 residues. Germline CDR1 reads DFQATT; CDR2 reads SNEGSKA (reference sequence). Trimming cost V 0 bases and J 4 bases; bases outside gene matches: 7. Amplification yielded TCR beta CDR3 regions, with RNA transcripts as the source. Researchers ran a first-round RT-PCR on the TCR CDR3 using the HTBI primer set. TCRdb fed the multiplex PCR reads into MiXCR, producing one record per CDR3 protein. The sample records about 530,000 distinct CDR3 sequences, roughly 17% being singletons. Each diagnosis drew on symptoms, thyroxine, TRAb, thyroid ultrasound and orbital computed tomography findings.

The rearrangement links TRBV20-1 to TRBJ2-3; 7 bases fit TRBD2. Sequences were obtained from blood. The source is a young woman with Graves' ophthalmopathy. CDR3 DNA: TGCAGTGCTAGAGATTGGACGGGAGGCCCAGATACGCAGTATTTT. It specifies CSARDWTGGPDTQYF.